The rows below give T cell receptor beta chains drawn from one sample of a study of cytomegalovirus exposure and HLA in healthy donors. Generated by immunoSEQ multiplex PCR, the TCRdb table keeps only in-frame clones and is missing some. The table includes fewer than 400,000 clones, 86% detected once. The sequenced sample was PBMCs. The receptors were gathered from a woman aged 18-29 years in good health and CMV-seronegative. The CDR3 runs from the conserved cysteine through the conserved F or W. D genes are given only for firm matches. Only part of the rows carry a size: once, few, many, or a class if the clone is expanded.

J gene: TRBJ2-3
V gene: TRBV4-2
D gene: TRBD2
clone size: NA
CDR3 DNA: TGTGCCAGCGGAGCCGGGACTAGCGGAGATACGCAGTATTTT
CDR3 protein: CASGAGTSGDTQYF

J gene: TRBJ2-7
V gene: TRBV6-5
D gene: TRBD2
clone size: NA
CDR3 DNA: TGTGCCAGCACCCGGTTGGCGGGAGTCTACGAGCAGTACTTC
CDR3 protein: CASTRLAGVYEQYF

J gene: TRBJ1-1
V gene: TRBV12-5
D gene: TRBD1
clone size: NA
CDR3 DNA: TGTGCTAGTGGTACAGGGGGCCCGAACACTGAAGCTTTCTTT
CDR3 protein: CASGTGGPNTEAFF

J gene: TRBJ2-7
V gene: TRBV27
D gene: NA
clone size: NA
CDR3 DNA: TGTGCCAGCAGTTTAAGCTCGGGGTTTAGAATTTTTGGCGAGCAGTACTTC
CDR3 protein: CASSLSSGFRIFGEQYF

J gene: TRBJ1-5
V gene: TRBV27
D gene: NA
clone size: NA
CDR3 DNA: TGTGCCAGCAGTCCGGGGGGGACACCGCTCTATAGCAATCAGCCCCAGCATTTT
CDR3 protein: CASSPGGTPLYSNQPQHF

J gene: TRBJ2-3
V gene: TRBV12-5
D gene: NA
clone size: NA
CDR3 DNA: TGTGCTAGTGGTTTGGTCCAGTCCACAGATACGCAGTATTTT
CDR3 protein: CASGLVQSTDTQYF

J gene: TRBJ2-7
V gene: TRBV11-1
D gene: NA
clone size: NA
CDR3 DNA: TGTGCCAGCAGCTTAGGGGCGGGAAGGTCCTACGAGCAGTACTTC
CDR3 protein: CASSLGAGRSYEQYF

J gene: TRBJ2-3
V gene: TRBV18
D gene: TRBD1
clone size: NA
CDR3 DNA: TGTGCCAGCTCGTGGACAGGGGATAGCACAGATACGCAGTATTTT
CDR3 protein: CASSWTGDSTDTQYF

J gene: TRBJ1-4
V gene: TRBV7-2
D gene: NA
clone size: NA
CDR3 DNA: TGTGCCAGCAGCTTAAGGGGAGGAACTAATGAAAAACTGTTTTTT
CDR3 protein: CASSLRGGTNEKLFF

J gene: TRBJ1-4
V gene: TRBV5-6
D gene: NA
clone size: NA
CDR3 DNA: TGTGCCAGCAGCTTGGCAAATAATGAAAAACTGTTTTTT
CDR3 protein: CASSLANNEKLFF

J gene: TRBJ1-1
V gene: TRBV11-2
D gene: TRBD1
clone size: few
CDR3 DNA: TGTGCCAGCAGCACCAGGGGGCGAGGGACTGAAGCTTTCTTT
CDR3 protein: CASSTRGRGTEAFF

J gene: TRBJ2-2
V gene: TRBV18
D gene: NA
clone size: NA
CDR3 DNA: TGTGCCAGCTCACCGGGGGGACTTAACACCGGGGAGCTGTTTTTT
CDR3 protein: CASSPGGLNTGELFF

J gene: TRBJ2-7
V gene: TRBV5-6
D gene: NA
clone size: NA
CDR3 DNA: TGTGCCAGCAGCCAGGGTACAGCTATCGACGAGCAGTACTTC
CDR3 protein: CASSQGTAIDEQYF

J gene: TRBJ2-7
V gene: TRBV27
D gene: TRBD1
clone size: NA
CDR3 DNA: TGTGCCAGCAGTCTTGGGACAGGGGCATTCGAGCAGTACTTC
CDR3 protein: CASSLGTGAFEQYF

J gene: TRBJ1-4
V gene: TRBV7-8
D gene: NA
clone size: NA
CDR3 DNA: TGTGCCAGCAGCTTAGCGCGTGGGGAGTATGAAAAACTGTTTTTT
CDR3 protein: CASSLARGEYEKLFF

J gene: TRBJ2-1
V gene: TRBV9
D gene: TRBD2
clone size: NA
CDR3 DNA: TGTGCCAGCAGCCCCCCCAAAAAGCGGGGCGGGTCCTACAATGAGCAGTTCTTC
CDR3 protein: CASSPPKKRGGSYNEQFF

J gene: TRBJ2-3
V gene: TRBV5-1
D gene: TRBD2
clone size: NA
CDR3 DNA: TGCGCCAGCAGCTTGGCCTCAGCGGGGGTCACAGATACGCAGTATTTT
CDR3 protein: CASSLASAGVTDTQYF

J gene: TRBJ1-3
V gene: TRBV6-5
D gene: TRBD1
clone size: NA
CDR3 DNA: TGTGCCAGCAGCTCGACAGGGGGCTCTGGAAACACCATATATTTT
CDR3 protein: CASSSTGGSGNTIYF

J gene: TRBJ1-2
V gene: TRBV6-5
D gene: NA
clone size: NA
CDR3 DNA: TGTGCCAGCAGTTACTCAGACAGCTATGGCTACACCTTC
CDR3 protein: CASSYSDSYGYTF

J gene: TRBJ2-5
V gene: TRBV5-1
D gene: TRBD2
clone size: NA
CDR3 DNA: TGCGCCAGCAGCTCGGGACTAGCGGGAGAGGGAGAGACCCAGTACTTC
CDR3 protein: CASSSGLAGEGETQYF

J gene: TRBJ2-6
V gene: TRBV5-4
D gene: TRBD2
clone size: NA
CDR3 DNA: TGTGCCAGCAGCTTAACTAGCGGTCTCTCTGGGGCCAACGTCCTGACTTTC
CDR3 protein: CASSLTSGLSGANVLTF

J gene: TRBJ1-2
V gene: TRBV7-8
D gene: TRBD1
clone size: NA
CDR3 DNA: TGTGCCAGCAGCGGGACAGGGGGAGTAGACGGCTACACCTTC
CDR3 protein: CASSGTGGVDGYTF

J gene: TRBJ2-7
V gene: TRBV19
D gene: TRBD1
clone size: NA
CDR3 DNA: TGTGCCAGTAGTTTCGGGACAGGGGCCTACGAGCAGTACTTC
CDR3 protein: CASSFGTGAYEQYF

J gene: TRBJ2-3
V gene: TRBV10-3
D gene: NA
clone size: once
CDR3 DNA: TGTGCCGCCTCGGATCGAGGGGGAACCACAGATACGCAGTATTTT
CDR3 protein: CAASDRGGTTDTQYF

J gene: TRBJ2-7
V gene: TRBV29-1
D gene: TRBD1
clone size: NA
CDR3 DNA: TGCAGCGTGGCCGGGACAGGGTCTGGCGAGCAGTACTTC
CDR3 protein: CSVAGTGSGEQYF

J gene: TRBJ2-7
V gene: TRBV14
D gene: TRBD1
clone size: once
CDR3 DNA: TGTGCCAGCGCTGGACAGGGGGGTCCCTACGAGCAGTACTTC
CDR3 protein: CASAGQGGPYEQYF

J gene: TRBJ2-3
V gene: TRBV7-3
D gene: TRBD2
clone size: NA
CDR3 DNA: TGTGCCAGCAGCTTAGGTGGACTAGCATCAGATACGCAGTATTTT
CDR3 protein: CASSLGGLASDTQYF

J gene: TRBJ2-2
V gene: TRBV27
D gene: NA
clone size: NA
CDR3 DNA: TGTGCCAGCAGAAGTTGGGAGGTGGCCAACACCGGGGAGCTGTTTTTT
CDR3 protein: CASRSWEVANTGELFF

J gene: TRBJ2-3
V gene: TRBV10-3
D gene: NA
clone size: NA
CDR3 DNA: TGTGCCATCAGTGAACCGGAGGGCAGGGGGACAGATACGCAGTATTTT
CDR3 protein: CAISEPEGRGTDTQYF

J gene: TRBJ2-2
V gene: TRBV6-1
D gene: TRBD2
clone size: NA
CDR3 DNA: TGTGCCAGCAGTGAACTAGCGGGAGACACCGGGGAGCTGTTTTTT
CDR3 protein: CASSELAGDTGELFF

J gene: TRBJ2-1
V gene: TRBV29-1
D gene: NA
clone size: few
CDR3 DNA: TGCAGCATGGACAGCTACAATGAGCAGTTCTTC
CDR3 protein: CSMDSYNEQFF

J gene: TRBJ2-3
V gene: TRBV11-3
D gene: TRBD2
clone size: NA
CDR3 DNA: TGTGCCAGCAGCGGAAGGACTAGCGGGCCGGGCGGGACGCAGTATTTT
CDR3 protein: CASSGRTSGPGGTQYF

J gene: TRBJ1-1
V gene: TRBV7-9
D gene: NA
clone size: NA
CDR3 DNA: TGTGCCAGCAGCTTAGGTGGTCAGGGGAACACTGAAGCTTTCTTT
CDR3 protein: CASSLGGQGNTEAFF

J gene: TRBJ2-7
V gene: TRBV5-3
D gene: NA
clone size: NA
CDR3 DNA: TGTGCCAGAAGCTCCCCCTCCGAGCAGTACTTC
CDR3 protein: CARSSPSEQYF

J gene: TRBJ2-7
V gene: TRBV28
D gene: NA
clone size: NA
CDR3 DNA: TGTGCCAGCAGTCTTGGGACATTAGCCTCCTACGAGCAGTACTTC
CDR3 protein: CASSLGTLASYEQYF

J gene: TRBJ1-2
V gene: TRBV6-5
D gene: TRBD1
clone size: NA
CDR3 DNA: TGTGCCAGTGCTCGGACAGGGGTTGACTATGGCTACACCTTC
CDR3 protein: CASARTGVDYGYTF

J gene: TRBJ2-3
V gene: TRBV6-1
D gene: TRBD2
clone size: NA
CDR3 DNA: TGTGCCGTAAGCGGGAGTATAGATACGCAGTATTTT
CDR3 protein: CAVSGSIDTQYF

J gene: TRBJ2-7
V gene: TRBV18
D gene: TRBD1
clone size: NA
CDR3 DNA: TGTGCCAGCTCACCACCTCTACCCGGGACAGGGGTCGGGGAGCAGTACTTC
CDR3 protein: CASSPPLPGTGVGEQYF

J gene: TRBJ2-1
V gene: TRBV7-3
D gene: NA
clone size: NA
CDR3 DNA: TGTGCCAGCAGCCCCGGTTCAGGTGGACTCGTGGTGGGGGAGCAGTTCTTC
CDR3 protein: CASSPGSGGLVVGEQFF

J gene: TRBJ1-5
V gene: TRBV7-2
D gene: NA
clone size: NA
CDR3 DNA: TGTGCCAGCAGCTTATACGGGACAAATAGCAATCAGCCCCAGCATTTT
CDR3 protein: CASSLYGTNSNQPQHF

J gene: TRBJ1-3
V gene: TRBV4-3
D gene: NA
clone size: NA
CDR3 DNA: TGCGCCAGCAGCCAAGATTCACGGGTGGGCAGGGAAAACACCATATATTTT
CDR3 protein: CASSQDSRVGRENTIYF

J gene: TRBJ1-5
V gene: TRBV10-3
D gene: TRBD1
clone size: NA
CDR3 DNA: TGTGCCATCAGTGAGGGGACAGGGGGTTTCAATCAGCCCCAGCATTTT
CDR3 protein: CAISEGTGGFNQPQHF

J gene: TRBJ2-7
V gene: TRBV21-1
D gene: NA
clone size: few
CDR3 DNA: TGTGCCAGCAAAGCGGGAGGGCCCTACGAGCAGTACTTC
CDR3 protein: CASKAGGPYEQYF

J gene: TRBJ2-2
V gene: TRBV27
D gene: TRBD2
clone size: NA
CDR3 DNA: TGTGCCAGCAGTTTAGATCGGGCGGGAGAGAACACCGGGGAGCTGTTTTTT
CDR3 protein: CASSLDRAGENTGELFF

J gene: TRBJ1-3
V gene: TRBV7-7
D gene: NA
clone size: NA
CDR3 DNA: TGTGCTAGCAGCTTGGCCGAAGGAAACACCATATATTTT
CDR3 protein: CASSLAEGNTIYF

J gene: TRBJ1-5
V gene: TRBV28
D gene: NA
clone size: NA
CDR3 DNA: TGTGCCAGCAGACTAACAGGGACATGGTCAGATCAGCCCCAGCATTTT
CDR3 protein: CASRLTGTWSDQPQHF

J gene: TRBJ1-2
V gene: TRBV18
D gene: TRBD1
clone size: NA
CDR3 DNA: TGTGCCAGCTCACTACGAATAGGGGGCGACGGCTACACCTTC
CDR3 protein: CASSLRIGGDGYTF

J gene: TRBJ2-1
V gene: TRBV27
D gene: TRBD2
clone size: NA
CDR3 DNA: TGTGCCAGCAGTTTAGCGGGAGGTTACAATGAGCAGTTCTTC
CDR3 protein: CASSLAGGYNEQFF

J gene: TRBJ2-2
V gene: TRBV29-1
D gene: TRBD2
clone size: NA
CDR3 DNA: TGCAGCGTTGAAGGGGAGGGGCCCGGGGAGCTGTTTTTT
CDR3 protein: CSVEGEGPGELFF

J gene: TRBJ2-7
V gene: TRBV29-1
D gene: TRBD1
clone size: NA
CDR3 DNA: TGCAGCGTCCGGGGACAGGCCATCCCCTCCGAGCAGTACTTC
CDR3 protein: CSVRGQAIPSEQYF

J gene: TRBJ2-5
V gene: TRBV11-2
D gene: NA
clone size: NA
CDR3 DNA: TGTGCCAGCAGCCCTGCAGTTGGCCAAGAGACCCAGTACTTC
CDR3 protein: CASSPAVGQETQYF

J gene: TRBJ2-1
V gene: TRBV4-2
D gene: TRBD2
clone size: many
CDR3 DNA: TGTGCCAGCAGCCATACGGGACTAGCGGGAGAAAATGAGCAGTTCTTC
CDR3 protein: CASSHTGLAGENEQFF